A selection of T cell receptor beta chains follows, all from one sample in a study of blood T cell repertoires in COVID-19. The repertoire was sequenced with immunoSEQ multiplex PCR; TCRdb's copy has only in-frame clones and lacks some. Of some 250,000 clones listed, about 90% are singletons. The sample consisted of PBMCs or T cells enriched from blood (not recorded which). These TCRs come from a human donor in a cohort exposed to, infected with or recovered from COVID-19 (not recorded which). The donor label of this sample is uncertain. The CDR3 runs from the conserved cysteine through the conserved F or W. D genes are given only for firm matches. Size values are once, few and many counts, or a class for expanded clones, and some rows have none.

-	TRBV3-1/TRBV3-2	TRBJ1-3	11	-	CASTGRNTIYF	TGTGCCAGCACGGGTCGAAACACCATATATTTT
-	TRBV27	TRBJ2-2	16	TRBD2	CASSEWAGGPTGELFF	TGTGCCAGCAGTGAATGGGCGGGGGGGCCCACCGGGGAGCTGTTTTTT
few	TRBV5-1	TRBJ1-1	12	TRBD1	CASRVGQAEAFF	TGCGCCAGCAGGGTGGGACAGGCGGAAGCTTTCTTT
once	TRBV24-1	TRBJ2-3	18	TRBD2	CATSDPRWAGDATDTQYF	TGTGCCACCAGTGACCCCCGATGGGCGGGGGATGCCACAGATACGCAGTATTTT
-	TRBV5-1	TRBJ2-1	15	TRBD1	CASSGGQGLLVEQFF	TGCGCCAGCAGCGGGGGACAGGGTCTGCTTGTTGAGCAGTTCTTC
-	TRBV24-1	TRBJ2-3	16	TRBD1	CATSDRDSPSADTQYF	TGTGCCACCAGTGATCGGGACAGCCCTTCCGCAGATACGCAGTATTTT
-	TRBV6-5	TRBJ1-2	15	TRBD1	CASRLTGSDNYGYTF	TGTGCCAGCAGGCTGACAGGGTCGGATAACTATGGCTACACCTTC
few	TRBV24-1	TRBJ2-5	17	TRBD1	CATSDPGSDRGLETQYF	TGTGCCACCAGTGACCCCGGGAGCGACAGGGGACTGGAGACCCAGTACTTC
once	TRBV29-1	TRBJ1-1	14	-	CSVIMDRLNTEAFF	TGCAGCGTCATTATGGACAGATTGAACACTGAAGCTTTCTTT
-	TRBV5-1	TRBJ1-3	15	TRBD1	CASSLVGTGRDTIYF	TGCGCCAGCAGCTTGGTAGGGACAGGGAGGGACACCATATATTTT
-	TRBV18	TRBJ1-2	13	-	CASSPNREGGYTF	TGTGCCAGCTCACCGAATAGGGAGGGTGGCTACACCTTC
-	TRBV5-1	TRBJ2-7	15	TRBD1	CASSLVAGQGYEQYF	TGCGCCAGCAGCTTGGTCGCGGGACAGGGCTACGAGCAGTACTTC
-	TRBV7-2	TRBJ1-5	16	-	CASSLGGQGSNQPQHF	TGTGCCAGCAGCTTGGGGGGTCAGGGAAGCAATCAGCCCCAGCATTTT
-	TRBV7-9	TRBJ2-1	15	-	CASSSWTNGGREQFF	TGTGCCAGCAGCTCGTGGACTAACGGAGGAAGAGAGCAGTTCTTC
-	TRBV19	TRBJ1-1	14	TRBD1	CASSTGQVNTEAFF	TGTGCCAGTAGCACCGGACAGGTGAACACTGAAGCTTTCTTT
once	TRBV7-9	TRBJ2-2	14	-	CASSLVSNTGELFF	TGTGCCAGCAGCTTAGTCAGTAACACCGGGGAGCTGTTTTTT
-	TRBV4-2	TRBJ2-2	18	TRBD2	CASSPGGLASGGFGELFF	TGTGCCAGCAGCCCGGGGGGGCTCGCTAGCGGGGGATTCGGGGAGCTGTTTTTT
-	TRBV5-6	TRBJ1-1	15	-	CASSEAGLGNTEAFF	TGTGCCAGCAGCGAAGCAGGGTTGGGGAACACTGAAGCTTTCTTT
once	TRBV11-2	TRBJ1-1	13	-	CASSYTGDTEAFF	TGTGCCAGCAGTTACACAGGAGACACTGAAGCTTTCTTT
-	TRBV7-6	TRBJ2-4	16	-	CASSLAYRGAKNIQYF	TGTGCCAGCAGCTTAGCCTACCGGGGTGCCAAAAACATTCAGTACTTC
-	TRBV2	TRBJ1-1	11	-	CASQYNTEAFF	TGTGCCAGCCAGTATAACACTGAAGCTTTCTTT
-	TRBV3-1/TRBV3-2	TRBJ2-2	18	-	CASSQEGLQPLVAGELFF	TGTGCCAGCAGCCAAGAAGGCCTACAGCCCCTCGTCGCCGGGGAGCTGTTTTTT
once	TRBV25-1	TRBJ2-7	15	TRBD1	CASSFGTGGGNEQYF	TGTGCCAGCAGCTTCGGGACAGGGGGAGGGAACGAGCAGTACTTC